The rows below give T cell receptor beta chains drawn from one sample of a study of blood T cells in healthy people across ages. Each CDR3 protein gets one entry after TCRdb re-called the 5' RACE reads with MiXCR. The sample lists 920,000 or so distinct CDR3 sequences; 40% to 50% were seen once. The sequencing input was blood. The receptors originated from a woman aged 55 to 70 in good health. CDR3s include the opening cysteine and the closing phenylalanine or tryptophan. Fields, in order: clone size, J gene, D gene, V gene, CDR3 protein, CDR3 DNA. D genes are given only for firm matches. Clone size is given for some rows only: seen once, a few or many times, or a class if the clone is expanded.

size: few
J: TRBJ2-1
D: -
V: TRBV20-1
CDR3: CSARDPLSSYNEQFF
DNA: TGCAGTGCTAGAGATCCTCTTAGCTCCTACAATGAGCAGTTCTTC

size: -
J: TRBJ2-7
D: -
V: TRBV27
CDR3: CASSSVGGRSYEQYF
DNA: TGTGCCAGCAGTTCAGTCGGTGGGAGATCCTACGAGCAGTACTTC

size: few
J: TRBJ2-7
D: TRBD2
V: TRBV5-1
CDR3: CASSPGLATDEQYF
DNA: TGCGCCAGCAGCCCGGGACTAGCGACCGACGAGCAGTACTTC

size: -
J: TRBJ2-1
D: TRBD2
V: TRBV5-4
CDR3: CASSLASLAGVYNEQFF
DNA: TGTGCCAGCAGCTTGGCGTCTCTGGCGGGAGTTTACAATGAGCAGTTCTTC

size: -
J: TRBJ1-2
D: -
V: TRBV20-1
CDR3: CSALVGREINYGYTF
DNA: TGCAGTGCCCTTGTCGGGCGGGAAATAAACTATGGCTACACCTTC

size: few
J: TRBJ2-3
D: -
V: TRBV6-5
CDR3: CASSYSAFGTGDSTDTQYF
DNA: TGTGCCAGCAGTTACTCGGCTTTTGGTACGGGAGACTCCACAGATACGCAGTATTTT

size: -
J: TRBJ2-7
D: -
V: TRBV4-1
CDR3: CASSQGIGRSYEQYF
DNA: TGCGCCAGCAGCCAAGGGATAGGCCGTTCCTACGAGCAGTACTTC

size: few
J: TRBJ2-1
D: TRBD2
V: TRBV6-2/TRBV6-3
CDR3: CASSPPGAGVYNEQFF
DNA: TGTGCCAGCAGCCCCCCAGGAGCGGGAGTCTACAATGAGCAGTTCTTC

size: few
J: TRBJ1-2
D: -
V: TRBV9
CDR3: CASSGGRREGYTF
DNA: TGTGCCAGCAGCGGCGGACGGCGGGAGGGCTACACCTTC

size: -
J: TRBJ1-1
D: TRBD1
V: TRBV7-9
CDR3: CASSLRAPQGDTEAFF
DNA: TGTGCCAGCAGCTTAAGGGCCCCTCAGGGGGACACTGAAGCTTTCTTT

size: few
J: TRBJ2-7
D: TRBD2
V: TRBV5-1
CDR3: CASSFPSSAGTLNEQYF
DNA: TGCGCCAGCAGCTTTCCTTCGTCAGCGGGAACCCTTAACGAGCAGTACTTC

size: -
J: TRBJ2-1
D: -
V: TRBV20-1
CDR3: CSAPTGTGSYSEQFF
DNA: TGCAGTGCACCGACCGGGACTGGGAGTTACAGTGAGCAGTTCTTC

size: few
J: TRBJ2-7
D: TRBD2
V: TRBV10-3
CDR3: CAISDGAGEGYEQYF
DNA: TGTGCCATCAGTGATGGAGCGGGAGAGGGCTACGAGCAGTACTTC

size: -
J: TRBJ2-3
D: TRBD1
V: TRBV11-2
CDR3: CASSFATGQSTDTQYF
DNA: TGTGCCAGCAGCTTCGCGACAGGGCAAAGCACAGATACGCAGTATTTT

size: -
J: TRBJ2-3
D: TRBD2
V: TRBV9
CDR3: CASSISGTSGRALGDTQYF
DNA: TGTGCCAGCAGCATCTCCGGGACTAGCGGGAGGGCCCTCGGAGATACGCAGTATTTT

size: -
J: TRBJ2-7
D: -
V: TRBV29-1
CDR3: CSVVIYSELGQYF
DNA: TGCAGCGTTGTCATCTATAGTGAGCTTGGGCAGTACTTC

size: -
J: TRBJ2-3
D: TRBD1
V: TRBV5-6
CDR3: CASSLQGTPSTATQYF
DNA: TGTGCCAGCAGCCTACAGGGGACCCCTAGCACAGCTACGCAGTATTTT

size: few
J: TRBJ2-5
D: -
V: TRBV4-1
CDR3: CASSPGDSLGTQYF
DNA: TGCGCCAGCAGCCCGGGAGATTCCTTGGGGACCCAGTACTTC

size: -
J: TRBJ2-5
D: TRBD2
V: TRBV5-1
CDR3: CASSRGQGRTSGIGETQYF
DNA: TGCGCCAGCAGCCGAGGACAGGGGCGGACTAGCGGGATAGGAGAGACCCAGTACTTC

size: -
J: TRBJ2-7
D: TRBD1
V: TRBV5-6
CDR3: CASSRRDSSYEQYF
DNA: TGTGCCAGCAGCCGCCGGGACAGCTCCTACGAGCAGTACTTC

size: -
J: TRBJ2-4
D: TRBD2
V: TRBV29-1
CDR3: CSVSGRLSKNIQYF
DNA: TGCAGCGTTAGCGGGAGGTTATCCAAAAACATTCAGTACTTC

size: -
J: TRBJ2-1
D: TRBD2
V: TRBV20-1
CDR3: CSASGRYDNEQFF
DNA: TGCAGTGCTAGCGGGAGGTACGACAATGAGCAGTTCTTC

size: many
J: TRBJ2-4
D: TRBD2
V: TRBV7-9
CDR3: CASSQAASGRGVAKNIQYF
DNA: TGTGCCAGCAGCCAGGCCGCTAGCGGGAGAGGTGTTGCCAAAAACATTCAGTACTTC

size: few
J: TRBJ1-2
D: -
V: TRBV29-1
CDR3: CSVDQGVGGYTF
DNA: TGCAGCGTTGACCAGGGTGTAGGGGGCTACACCTTC

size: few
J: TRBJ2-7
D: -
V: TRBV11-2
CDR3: CASSVIGRDEQYF
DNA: TGTGCCAGCAGCGTAATCGGCCGGGACGAGCAGTACTTC

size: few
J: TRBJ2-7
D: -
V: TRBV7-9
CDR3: CASSLGGPPNEQYF
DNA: TGTGCCAGCAGCTTAGGGGGCCCGCCCAACGAGCAGTACTTC

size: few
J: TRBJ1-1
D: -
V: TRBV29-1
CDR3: CSARAGNTEAFF
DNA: TGCAGCGCAAGAGCTGGGAACACTGAAGCTTTCTTT

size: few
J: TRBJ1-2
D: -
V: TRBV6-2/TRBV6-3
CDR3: CASSWTATANYGYTF
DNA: TGTGCCAGCAGTTGGACAGCTACTGCTAACTATGGCTACACCTTC

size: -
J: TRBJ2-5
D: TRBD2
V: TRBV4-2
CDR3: CASSRDSGNQETQYF
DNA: TGTGCCAGCAGCCGGGATAGCGGGAACCAAGAGACCCAGTACTTC

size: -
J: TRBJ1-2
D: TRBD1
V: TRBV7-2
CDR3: CASSLNRGENYGYTF
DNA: TGTGCCAGCAGCCTAAACAGGGGAGAGAACTATGGCTACACCTTC

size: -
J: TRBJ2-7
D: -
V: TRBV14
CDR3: CASSQVPGRYEQYF
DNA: TGTGCCAGCAGCCAAGTTCCAGGGAGGTACGAGCAGTACTTC

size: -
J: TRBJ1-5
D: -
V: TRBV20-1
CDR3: CSASRYSNQPQHF
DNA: TGCAGTGCTAGCCGTTATAGCAATCAGCCCCAGCATTTT

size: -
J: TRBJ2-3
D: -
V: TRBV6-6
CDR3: CACVGGLSTDTQYF
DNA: TGTGCCTGCGTAGGGGGGCTGAGCACAGATACGCAGTATTTT

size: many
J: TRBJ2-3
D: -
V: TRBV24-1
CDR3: CATSDQTDTQYF
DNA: TGTGCCACCAGTGATCAGACAGATACGCAGTATTTT

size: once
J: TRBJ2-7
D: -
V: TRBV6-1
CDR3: CASTESSYGQYF
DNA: TGTGCCAGCACTGAGAGCTCCTACGGGCAGTACTTC

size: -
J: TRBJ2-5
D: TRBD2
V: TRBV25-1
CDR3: CASRGWTSGGVQETQYF
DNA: TGTGCCAGCAGAGGATGGACTAGCGGAGGGGTCCAAGAGACCCAGTACTTC

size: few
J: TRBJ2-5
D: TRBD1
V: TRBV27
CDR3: CASSLFRTGVAQTQYF
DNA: TGTGCCAGCAGTTTATTTCGTACAGGGGTGGCACAGACCCAGTACTTC

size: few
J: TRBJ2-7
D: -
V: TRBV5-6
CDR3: CASSLRDRQGLYEQYF
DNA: TGTGCCAGCAGCTTGCGTGATCGACAGGGACTCTACGAGCAGTACTTC

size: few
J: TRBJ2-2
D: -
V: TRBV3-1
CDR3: CASSQGPGSTGELFF
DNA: TGTGCCAGCAGCCAAGGGCCAGGGTCGACCGGGGAGCTGTTTTTT

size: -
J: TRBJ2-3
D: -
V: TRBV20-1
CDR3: CSARVLQGRADTQYF
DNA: TGCAGTGCTAGAGTCCTTCAGGGCCGCGCAGATACGCAGTATTTT

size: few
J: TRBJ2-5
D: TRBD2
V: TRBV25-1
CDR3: CASQRGGQETQYF
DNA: TGTGCCAGCCAGCGGGGTGGACAAGAGACCCAGTACTTC

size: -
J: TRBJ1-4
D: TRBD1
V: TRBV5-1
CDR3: CASSYRTGMREKLFF
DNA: TGCGCCAGCAGCTACCGGACAGGGATGAGAGAAAAACTGTTTTTT

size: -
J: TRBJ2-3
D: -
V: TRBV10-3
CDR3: CAISEGVGTDTQYF
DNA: TGTGCCATCAGTGAGGGGGTAGGCACAGATACGCAGTATTTT

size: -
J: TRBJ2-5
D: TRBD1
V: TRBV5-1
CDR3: CASSNTGEETQYF
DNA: TGCGCCAGCAGTAACACAGGGGAAGAGACCCAGTACTTC

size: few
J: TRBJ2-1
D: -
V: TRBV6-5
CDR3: CASGLTAYNEQFF
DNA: TGTGCCAGCGGACTGACGGCCTACAATGAGCAGTTCTTC

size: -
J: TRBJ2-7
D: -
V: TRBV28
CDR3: CASSAYSLYEQYF
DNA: TGTGCCAGCAGCGCCTACAGCCTCTACGAGCAGTACTTC

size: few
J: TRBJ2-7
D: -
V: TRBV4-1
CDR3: CASSQDRPNNYEQYF
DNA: TGCGCCAGCAGCCAAGACCGACCTAACAACTACGAGCAGTACTTC

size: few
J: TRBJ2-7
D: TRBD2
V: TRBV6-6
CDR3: CASSTPWGGSYEQYF
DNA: TGTGCCAGCAGTACGCCTTGGGGGGGCTCCTACGAGCAGTACTTC

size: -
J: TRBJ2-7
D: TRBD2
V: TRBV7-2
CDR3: CASSLRTSESYEQYF
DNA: TGTGCCAGCAGCCTCCGGACTAGCGAGTCCTACGAGCAGTACTTC

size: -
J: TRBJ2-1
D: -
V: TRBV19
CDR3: CASSIEGREQFF
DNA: TGTGCCAGTAGTATAGAGGGGCGGGAGCAGTTCTTC

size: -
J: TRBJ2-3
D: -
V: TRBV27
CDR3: CAGSPTLGTDTQYF
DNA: TGTGCCGGCAGTCCGACTCTAGGAACAGATACGCAGTATTTT

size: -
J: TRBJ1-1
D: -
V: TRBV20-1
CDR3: CSAGLNTEAFF
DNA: TGCAGTGCTGGGCTGAACACTGAAGCTTTCTTT

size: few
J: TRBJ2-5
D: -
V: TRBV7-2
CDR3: CASSLSGLLLETQYF
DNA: TGTGCCAGCAGCTTAAGTGGACTTCTTCTGGAGACCCAGTACTTC

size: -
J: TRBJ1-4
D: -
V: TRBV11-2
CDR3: CASSSEGRSGFEKLFF
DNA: TGTGCCAGCAGCTCCGAGGGCAGGTCGGGATTTGAGAAACTGTTTTTT